This TCR beta chain was sequenced for a study of CD8 T cells in Susac syndrome. It was with random hexamers that about 0.45 to 1 ug RNA was reverse transcribed. Coverage of TCR beta CDR3 amplification by immunoSEQ multiplex PCR extended to 54 Vbeta and 13 Jbeta. In TCRdb, the immunoSEQ multiplex PCR reads were re-called with MiXCR into one record per CDR3 protein. The data contain around 130,000 distinct CDR3 sequences, 94% of them singletons. This CDR3 contains 14 residues. V trimming: 3 bases; J trimming: 4 bases; junction bases outside the gene matches: 2. Blood CD8+ and CD4+ T cells underwent high-throughput TCR beta sequencing. Healthy donors served as age- and sex-matched controls. TEMRA cells were FACS-enriched and CD8+ and CD4+ T cells negatively isolated.

The gene calls are TRBV23-1 and TRBJ1-2; TRBD1 aligns across 10 bases. TRBV23-1 counts as an open reading frame of uncertain function. The TCR was taken from a human donor in good health. Sequenced material: CD4+ T cells from PBMCs. The CDR3 DNA follows: TGCGCCAGCAGTCACGGGGACAGGGGCTATGGCTACACCTTC. This translates into CASSHGDRGYGYTF.